This T cell receptor (beta chain) was recovered during a study of T cell responses to AZD1222 COVID-19 vaccine. Study in general: Samples with a second dose at about 4 or about 12 weeks were pooled together. Study-level points and caveats: Donors were chiefly white British, with a greater number of females, and clonal diversity was perhaps underestimated. Samples come after the peak T cell response, not at day 14. Within unmutated variant regions lay the reported targets of nearly half of spike-specific TCRs.

The CDR3 spans 17 residues. V shed 5 bases and J 2 bases; nucleotides not matched to a gene: 6. Germline CDR1 reads SGHRS; CDR2 reads YFSETQ. Concerning this clone itself: Its antigen is unknown.

This table comes from immunoSEQ multiplex PCR, and its TCRdb copy is limited to in-frame clones, with some not included. The data contain around 89,000 clones, just over 85% of them seen just once; the ten biggest clones take up 9.5% to 13%. The sequencing used peripheral blood, collected on day 0 of AZD1222 vaccination. The chain has TRBV5-1 and TRBJ2-2; 13 nucleotides match TRBD2. This sequence originates from an adult in good health. CDR3 residues: CASSDGLAGVNTGELFF. CDR3 sequence (DNA): TGCGCCAGCAGTGACGGACTAGCGGGGGTTAACACCGGGGAGCTGTTTTTT.